The 17 T cell receptor beta chains below were found in one sample sequenced in a study of T cells after posttransplantation cyclophosphamide. The assay was immunoSEQ multiplex PCR, and TCRdb's table has in-frame clones only and misses some. The table lists 42,000 or so clones, less than 95% of them singletons. Cyclophosphamide on days +3 and +4 followed busulfan-fludarabine conditioning and a marrow graft. Sequenced material: PBMCs, taken roughly 59 days after allogeneic stem cell transplant with posttransplant cyclophosphamide. These receptors originate from a male patient aged 55 to 70 who received an allogeneic stem cell transplant from a related donor and was CMV-positive. Some T cells here may be from the graft donor.

V is TRBV27 and J is TRBJ2-7, with D maybe TRBD1 (6 bases). Germline-derived CDR1 and CDR2 are MNHEY and SMNVEV (reference sequence). The CDR3 runs to 15 residues. Trimming pared 1 base from V and 11 bases from J, leaving 21 bases between. The CDR3 is CASSLLGQGSKTEYF. The CDR3 DNA reads TGTGCCAGCAGTTTATTGGGCCAGGGGTCGAAGACGGAGTACTTC.

The rearrangement links TRBV7-8 to TRBJ2-5; D not certain. CDR3 length: 10 amino acids. Trimming stripped 4 bases from V and 7 bases from J, with 4 bases between. CDR1 is SGHVS and CDR2 is FQNEAQ in the germline V gene. Here the CDR3 DNA reads TGTGCCAGCAGCTCGGGGACCCAGTACTTC. Protein product: CASSSGTQYF.

V is TRBV11-3 and J is TRBJ1-5, with D perhaps matching TRBD1 (5 bases). Germline V CDR1 and CDR2: SGHNT, YENEEA. The CDR3 has 14 residues. Trimming removed 3 bases at V and 3 bases at J, with 9 bases between. The CDR3 sequence: CASSFDRDNQPQHF. DNA of the CDR3: TGTGCCAGCAGCTTTGACAGAGACAATCAGCCCCAGCATTTT.

The J gene is TRBJ2-3, the V gene TRBV30; D possibly corresponds to TRBD2 (5 bases). Looked up from germline, CDR1 is GTSNPN and CDR2 is SVGIG (reference sequence). V lost 3 bases and J lost 0, with 10 bases in between. The CDR3 spans 14 residues. Here the CDR3 reads CAWSLGLSTDTQYF. The CDR3 nucleotides read TGTGCCTGGAGCCTAGGACTTAGCACAGATACGCAGTATTTT.

The rearrangement uses TRBV30 and TRBJ2-3, with 8 positions matching TRBD2. Germline loops: CDR1 GTSNPN, CDR2 SVGIG (reference sequence). The CDR3 has 14 residues. Unmatched junction bases numbered 2, after V lost 0 bases and J lost 3 bases. The CDR3: CAWSVGGATDTQYF. The CDR3 DNA is TGTGCCTGGAGTGTCGGGGGGGCGACAGATACGCAGTATTTT.

This clone was detected only a few times. The chain has TRBV29-1 and TRBJ2-1, with 8 nucleotides matching TRBD1. Germline V CDR1 and CDR2: SQVTM, ANQGSEA. The CDR3 contains 13 residues. In nucleotides, the CDR3 is TGCATCGCGAGCCGGGACAGGTACAATGAGCAGTTCTTC. This gives the protein CIASRDRYNEQFF.

This clone is a singleton in its sample. The CDR3 bases are TGCGCCAGCAAGAGACAGGGTAACGCTGAAGCTTTCTTT. It translates to CASKRQGNAEAFF. The rearrangement links TRBV5-1 to TRBJ1-1; 7 bases line up with TRBD1. This CDR3 has 13 residues. V lost 6 bases to trimming and J lost 6 bases; unmatched junction nucleotides: 8. Germline V gene data show CDR1 as SGHRS and CDR2 as YFSETQ. Drawing the rest from reference TRBV5-1 and TRBJ1-1, the complete variable domain is KAGVTQTPRYLIKTRGQQVTLSCSPISGHRSVSWYQQTPGQGLQFLFEYFSETQRNKGNFPGRFSGRQFSNSRSEMNVSTLELGDSALYLCASKRQGNAEAFFGQGTRLTVV.

This chain connects TRBV5-4 to TRBJ1-2; no definite D call. The CDR3 has 11 amino acids. V was cut by 4 bases and J by 8 bases, with 9 bases left in between. Germline-derived CDR1 and CDR2 are SGHNT and YYREEE (reference sequence). The DNA of the CDR3 is TGTGCCAGCAGCCTCGAGAAAGGCTACACCTTC. Translating gives CASSLEKGYTF.

The chain carries TRBV2 and TRBJ1-2; D unresolved. Germline values: CDR1 SNHLY, CDR2 FYNNEI. The CDR3 consists of 12 residues. Trimming stripped 6 bases from V and 2 bases from J, with 7 bases between. The CDR3 DNA reads as TGTGCCAGCAGGCGGCAGAACTATGGCTACACCTTC. It specifies CASRRQNYGYTF.

The genes are TRBV14 and TRBJ2-3; possibly TRBD2 for D (5 bases). The CDR3 runs to 14 residues. From germline, CDR1 is SGHDN and CDR2 FVKESK. Trimming cost V 4 bases and J 5 bases, with 13 bases left between them. The CDR3 coding sequence is TGTGCCAGCAGCCCACGAGGGCCTTTAGATACGCAGTATTTT. Its protein product is CASSPRGPLDTQYF.

This rearrangement joins TRBV27 to TRBJ2-2, with 11 positions matching TRBD2. V gave up 6 bases and J gave up 4 bases; unmatched junction bases: 4. This CDR3 comprises 15 residues. Germline assignment: CDR1 MNHEY and CDR2 SMNVEV (reference sequence). In DNA form, the CDR3 reads TGTGCCAGCAGATCTAGCGGGGGGCTCACCGGGGAGCTGTTTTTT. Amino acids: CASRSSGGLTGELFF.

The chain has TRBV5-1 and TRBJ1-4; the D is unclear. Between the trimmed V and J ends, which lost 2 bases and 8 bases, there was a span of 16 bases. There are 15 residues in the CDR3. Germline V gene sequence: CDR1 SGHRS, CDR2 YFSETQ. The CDR3 DNA sequence: TGCGCCAGCAGCTTTGAGGGCCAAGAAGGAGAAAAACTGTTTTTT. Protein sequence: CASSFEGQEGEKLFF.

The sample holds a few counts of this clone. The chain couples TRBV4-1 to TRBJ2-3; perhaps TRBD2 as D (5 bases). The germline V gene encodes CDR1 MGHRA and CDR2 YSYEKL. CDR3 length equals 15 residues. V was cut by 2 bases and J by 1 base, with 10 bases left in between. The DNA of the CDR3 is TGCGCCAGCAGCCAATCCGAGGGCCGCACAGATACGCAGTATTTT. Translating it yields CASSQSEGRTDTQYF.

V and J are TRBV19 and TRBJ1-2; 8 bases fit TRBD1. CDR3 length: 17 residues. The J segment lost 7 bases and the V segment lost 3 bases, leaving 16 bases of the junction unmatched. The germline CDR1 and CDR2 sequences are LNHDA and SQIVND (reference sequence). In nucleotides, the CDR3 is TGTGCCAGTAGTATCCACGCGCTCGGACAGGGATATGGTGGCTACACCTTC. It encodes CASSIHALGQGYGGYTF. Full variable domain (remainder filled in from reference TRBV19 and TRBJ1-2): DGGITQSPKYLFRKEGQNVTLSCEQNLNHDAMYWYRQDPGQGLRLIYYSQIVNDFQKGDIAEGYSVSREKKESFPLTVTSAQKNPTAFYLCASSIHALGQGYGGYTFGSGTRLTVV.

The rearrangement links TRBV27 to TRBJ2-1, with 7 bases fitting TRBD1. V was clipped by 3 bases and J by 3 bases; unmatched bases: 11. CDR1 is MNHEY, CDR2 SMNVEV, per germline (reference sequence). CDR3 size: 17 residues. CDR3 nucleotides: TGTGCCAGCAGTTTCCGATTGACAGGGCTAAACTACAATGAGCAGTTCTTC. Translating gives CASSFRLTGLNYNEQFF.

This chain joins TRBV5-1 and TRBJ1-1; TRBD1 agrees at 7 bases. The CDR3 consists of 14 residues. Germline CDR1 SGHRS, CDR2 YFSETQ. V lost 4 bases to trimming and J lost 0 bases; unmatched junction nucleotides: 3. The CDR3 region has the DNA TGCGCCAGCAGCGGGACAGCGATGAACACTGAAGCTTTCTTT. Residues: CASSGTAMNTEAFF.

The chain links TRBV19 to TRBJ2-1; 7 bases are a match to TRBD2. Germline-derived CDR1 and CDR2 are LNHDA and SQIVND (reference sequence). The CDR3 covers 15 residues. V was pared by 6 bases and J by 6 bases, with 11 bases of the junction left unmatched. For the CDR3, the DNA is TGTGCCAGTAGCCCCGAGCGGGGTGTCTTCAATGAGCAGTTCTTC. This codes for CASSPERGVFNEQFF.